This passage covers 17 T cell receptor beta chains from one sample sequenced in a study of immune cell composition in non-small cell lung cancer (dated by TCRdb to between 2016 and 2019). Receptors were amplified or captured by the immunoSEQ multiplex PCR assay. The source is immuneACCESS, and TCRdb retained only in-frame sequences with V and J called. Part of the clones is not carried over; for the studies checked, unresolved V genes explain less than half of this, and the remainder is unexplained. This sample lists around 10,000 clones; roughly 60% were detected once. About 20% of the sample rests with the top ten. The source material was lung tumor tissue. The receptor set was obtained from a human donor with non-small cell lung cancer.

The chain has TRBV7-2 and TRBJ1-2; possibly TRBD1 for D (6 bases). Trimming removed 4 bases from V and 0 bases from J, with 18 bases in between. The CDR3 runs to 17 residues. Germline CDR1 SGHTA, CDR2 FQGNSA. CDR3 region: CASSSPTGGGPNYGYTF. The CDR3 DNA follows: TGTGCCAGCAGCTCACCTACTGGCGGGGGGCCTAACTATGGCTACACCTTC. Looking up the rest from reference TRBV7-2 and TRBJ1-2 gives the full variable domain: GAGVSQSPSNKVTEKGKDVELRCDPISGHTALYWYRQSLGQGLEFLIYFQGNSAPDKSGLPSDRFSAERTGGSVSTLTIQRTQQEDSAVYLCASSSPTGGGPNYGYTFGSGTRLTVV.

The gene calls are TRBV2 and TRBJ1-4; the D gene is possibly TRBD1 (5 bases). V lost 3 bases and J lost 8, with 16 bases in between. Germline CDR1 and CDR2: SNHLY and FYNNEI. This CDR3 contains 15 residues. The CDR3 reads CASSDYPGPREKLFF. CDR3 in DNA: TGTGCCAGCAGTGATTATCCAGGGCCCCGGGAAAAACTGTTTTTT.

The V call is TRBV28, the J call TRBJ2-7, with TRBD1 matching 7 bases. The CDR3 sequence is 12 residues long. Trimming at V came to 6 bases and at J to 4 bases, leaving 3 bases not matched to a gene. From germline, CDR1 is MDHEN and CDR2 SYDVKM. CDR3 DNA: TGTGCCAGCAGGCGGACAGGTTACGAGCAGTACTTC. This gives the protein CASRRTGYEQYF.

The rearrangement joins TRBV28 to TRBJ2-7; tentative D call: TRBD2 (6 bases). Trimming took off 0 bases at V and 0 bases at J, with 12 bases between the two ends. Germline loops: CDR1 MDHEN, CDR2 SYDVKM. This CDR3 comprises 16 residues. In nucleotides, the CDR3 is TGTGCCAGCAGTTTATGGCGGGAACACAACTCCTACGAGCAGTACTTC. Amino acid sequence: CASSLWREHNSYEQYF.

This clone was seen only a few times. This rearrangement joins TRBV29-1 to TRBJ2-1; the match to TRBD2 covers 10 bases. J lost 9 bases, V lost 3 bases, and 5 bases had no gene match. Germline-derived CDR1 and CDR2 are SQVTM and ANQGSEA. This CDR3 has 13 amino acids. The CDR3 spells CSVDWQRGGEQFF. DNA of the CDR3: TGCAGCGTTGACTGGCAGCGGGGGGGTGAGCAGTTCTTC.

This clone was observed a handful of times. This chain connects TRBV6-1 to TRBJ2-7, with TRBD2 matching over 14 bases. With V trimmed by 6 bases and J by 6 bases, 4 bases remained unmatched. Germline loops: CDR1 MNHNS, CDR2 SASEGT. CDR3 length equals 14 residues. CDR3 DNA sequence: TGTGCCAGCAGCCCGGGACTAGCGGGAGTCGAGCAGTACTTC. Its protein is CASSPGLAGVEQYF.

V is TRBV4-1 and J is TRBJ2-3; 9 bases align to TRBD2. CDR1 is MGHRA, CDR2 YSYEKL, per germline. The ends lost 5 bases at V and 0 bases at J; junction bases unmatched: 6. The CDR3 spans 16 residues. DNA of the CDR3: TGCGCCAGCAGCAACCGACTAGCGGATAGCACAGATACGCAGTATTTT. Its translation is CASSNRLADSTDTQYF.

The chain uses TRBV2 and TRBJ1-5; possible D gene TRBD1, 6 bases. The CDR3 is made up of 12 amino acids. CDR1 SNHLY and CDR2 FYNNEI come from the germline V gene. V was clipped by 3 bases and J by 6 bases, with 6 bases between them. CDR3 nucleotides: TGTGCCAGCAGTGACAGGGGTCAGCCCCAGCATTTT. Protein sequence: CASSDRGQPQHF.

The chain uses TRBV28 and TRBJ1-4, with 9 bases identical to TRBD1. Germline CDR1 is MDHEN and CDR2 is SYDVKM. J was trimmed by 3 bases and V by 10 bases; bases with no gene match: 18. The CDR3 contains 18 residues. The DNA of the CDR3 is TGTGCCACCGAATCCGGGACAGGGAGAGGTCTAGCTAATGAAAAACTGTTTTTT. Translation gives CATESGTGRGLANEKLFF.

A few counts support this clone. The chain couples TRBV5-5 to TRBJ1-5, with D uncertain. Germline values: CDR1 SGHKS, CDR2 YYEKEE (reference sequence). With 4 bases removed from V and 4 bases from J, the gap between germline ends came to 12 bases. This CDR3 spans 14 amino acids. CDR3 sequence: CASSLEGGNQPQHF. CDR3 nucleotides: TGTGCCAGCAGCCTTGAGGGCGGTAATCAGCCCCAGCATTTT.

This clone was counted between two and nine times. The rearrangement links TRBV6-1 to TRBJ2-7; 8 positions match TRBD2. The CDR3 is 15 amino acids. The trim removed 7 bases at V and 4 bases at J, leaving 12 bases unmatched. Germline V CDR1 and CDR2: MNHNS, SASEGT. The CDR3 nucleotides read TGTGCCAGCAACCACAAGGGTAGCGGGATATACGAGCAGTACTTC. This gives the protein CASNHKGSGIYEQYF.

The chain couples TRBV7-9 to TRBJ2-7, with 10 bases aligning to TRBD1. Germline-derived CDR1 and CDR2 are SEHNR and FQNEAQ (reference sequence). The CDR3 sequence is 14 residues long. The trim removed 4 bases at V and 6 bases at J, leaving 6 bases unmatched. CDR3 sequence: CASSWTGGLGEQYF. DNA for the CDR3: TGTGCCAGCAGCTGGACAGGGGGTTTAGGCGAGCAGTACTTC.

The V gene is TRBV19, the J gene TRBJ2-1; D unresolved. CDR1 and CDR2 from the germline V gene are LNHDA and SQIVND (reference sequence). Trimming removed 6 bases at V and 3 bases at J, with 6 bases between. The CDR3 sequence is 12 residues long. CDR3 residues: CASSIGYNEQFF. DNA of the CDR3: TGTGCCAGTAGCATCGGCTACAATGAGCAGTTCTTC.

The CDR3 region has the DNA TGTGCCAGCAGTGCCAACAGGAACACTGAAGCTTTCTTT. Residues: CASSANRNTEAFF. The genes are TRBV6-4 and TRBJ1-1; D not certain. Germline V CDR1 and CDR2: MRHNA, SNTAGT. Trimming took off 4 bases at V and 1 base at J, with 7 bases between the two ends. The CDR3 runs to 13 residues.

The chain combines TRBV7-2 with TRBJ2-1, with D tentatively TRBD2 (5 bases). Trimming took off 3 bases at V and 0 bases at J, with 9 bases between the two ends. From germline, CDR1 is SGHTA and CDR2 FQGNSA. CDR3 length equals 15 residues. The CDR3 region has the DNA TGTGCCAGCAGCTTCGAAGCGGACTCCTACAATGAGCAGTTCTTC. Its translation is CASSFEADSYNEQFF.

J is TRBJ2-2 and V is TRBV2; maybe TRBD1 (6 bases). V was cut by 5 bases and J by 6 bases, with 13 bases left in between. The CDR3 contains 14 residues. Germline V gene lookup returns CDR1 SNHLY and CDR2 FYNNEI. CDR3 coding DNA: TGTGCCAGCAGTTTAAAACAGGGCGCCGGGGAGCTGTTTTTT. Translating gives CASSLKQGAGELFF.

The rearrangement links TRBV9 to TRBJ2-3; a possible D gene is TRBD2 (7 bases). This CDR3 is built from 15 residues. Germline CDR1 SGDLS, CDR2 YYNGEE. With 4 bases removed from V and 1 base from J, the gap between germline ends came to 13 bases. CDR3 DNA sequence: TGTGCCAGCAGCACCAGGGGAGGGCGCACAGATACGCAGTATTTT. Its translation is CASSTRGGRTDTQYF. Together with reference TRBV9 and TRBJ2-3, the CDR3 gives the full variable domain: DSGVTQTPKHLITATGQRVTLRCSPRSGDLSVYWYQQSLDQGLQFLIQYYNGEERAKGNILERFSAQQFPDLHSELNLSSLELGDSALYFCASSTRGGRTDTQYFGPGTRLTVL.